This T cell receptor (beta chain) derives from a study of identical twins. Study-wide results and limits: The authors drew conclusions from cross-sectional statistical analysis rather than following the same donors.

This clonotype was seen many times. Its antigen remains unknown. V was cut by 1 base and J by 5 bases, with 12 bases left in between. The CDR3 extends over 14 amino acids. Germline assignment: CDR1 SGHTA and CDR2 FQGNSA. TCRdb recomputed calls from the 5' RACE reads with MiXCR, one row per CDR3 protein. The table has 130,000 to 150,000 distinct CDR3 sequences, around 3.6% seen once; the top ten hold 8.1%. The chain combines TRBV7-2 with TRBJ2-7; D gene unclear. The sequence was obtained from a man aged 18 to 35 in good health. What was sequenced was memory T cells sorted from blood. CDR3 residues: CASSLVQSPHEQYF. CDR3 sequence (DNA): TGTGCCAGCAGCTTAGTACAGTCTCCCCACGAGCAGTACTTC.